This T cell receptor beta chain was recorded in a study of regulatory T cells in long-lasting Graves disease. Assembly of TCR beta libraries relied on iRepertoire HTBI primers together with Arm-PCR of CDR3 regions. TCRdb recomputed calls from the multiplex PCR reads with MiXCR, one row per CDR3 protein. Among over 350,000 distinct CDR3 sequences listed, 11% to 15% were seen once. This clonotype was observed many times. Its target is not known. Study results and caveats: When disease was persistent, TRBV28, TRBJ1-2 and TRBJ2-5 were the favored segments. Relative to new patients (approximately 1,000), persistent patients exhibited greater sharing of public clonotypes (approximately 2,500).

Described time point: newly diagnosed GD, antithyroid drugs for less than 3 months. Scientists built the TCR library using RNA that was extracted from PBMCs. It was American Thyroid Association guidelines that determined Graves' disease diagnosis. EDTA tubes were used for drawing 8 to 9 milliliters of peripheral blood. Trimming pared 1 base from V and 5 bases from J, leaving 10 bases between. CDR1 is SGHRS and CDR2 is YFSETQ in the germline V gene. This CDR3 comprises 13 residues. The data were also submitted as part of a second study, on T cells in Graves' hyperthyroidism and ophthalmopathy.

The starting material was peripheral blood mononuclear cells (PBMCs), obtained at new diagnosis, from a patient treated with antithyroid drugs. The gene calls are TRBV5-1 and TRBJ2-7; the D gene is possibly TRBD1 (5 bases). The TCR comes from a woman between 50 and 59 years old with Graves disease. CDR3 DNA: TGCGCCAGCAGCTTGTACAGGAGCAACGAGCAGTACTTC. This translates into CASSLYRSNEQYF.